This T cell receptor (beta chain) is drawn from a study of beta chain features in type 1 diabetes. The V end was cut by 8 bases, the J end by 3 bases, with 13 bases between. The germline gives CDR1 LNHNV, CDR2 YYDKDF (reference sequence). This CDR3 has 13 amino acids. This clone was seen a handful of times. Since all of the isolated RNA was reverse transcribed, expressed TCRB transcripts were what got sequenced. Only in-frame clones appear in the TCRdb table, and some are missing; sequencing was by immunoSEQ multiplex PCR. Counted here are 200,000 to 300,000 clones, 13% to 15% occurring once; the ten biggest clones make up roughly 0.028%.

Specimen: naive CD4+ T cells from blood. The TCR comes from a woman aged 35 to 49 in good health. The chain is built from TRBV15 and TRBJ2-5; a possible D gene is TRBD1 (5 bases). The CDR3 sequence: CATGQGRKETQYF. In DNA form, the CDR3 reads TGTGCCACCGGGCAGGGTAGGAAAGAGACCCAGTACTTC.